The following is a T cell receptor beta chain sequence with its context. The record originates from a study of blood T cell repertoires in COVID-19. Profiling relied on immunoSEQ multiplex PCR, and the TCRdb table lists in-frame clones only, not all of them. The data contain roughly 260,000 clones, under 90% of them singletons. The study drew participants aged about 18 to 95 years from some 23 US areas. The CDR3 consists of 14 residues. Per germline, CDR1 SGHRS and CDR2 YFSETQ. After removal of 4 bases from V and 5 bases from J, the junction contained 6 bases not matched to a gene. The chain links TRBV5-1 to TRBJ1-2, with 9 bases lining up with TRBD1. This sequence was found in a woman aged 40 to 55 who had been exposed to COVID-19. Sequenced material: PBMCs or T cells enriched from blood (not recorded which). The CDR3 bases are TGCGCCAGCAGCCCTTTAGACAGGGGGTATGGCTACACCTTC. It encodes CASSPLDRGYGYTF.